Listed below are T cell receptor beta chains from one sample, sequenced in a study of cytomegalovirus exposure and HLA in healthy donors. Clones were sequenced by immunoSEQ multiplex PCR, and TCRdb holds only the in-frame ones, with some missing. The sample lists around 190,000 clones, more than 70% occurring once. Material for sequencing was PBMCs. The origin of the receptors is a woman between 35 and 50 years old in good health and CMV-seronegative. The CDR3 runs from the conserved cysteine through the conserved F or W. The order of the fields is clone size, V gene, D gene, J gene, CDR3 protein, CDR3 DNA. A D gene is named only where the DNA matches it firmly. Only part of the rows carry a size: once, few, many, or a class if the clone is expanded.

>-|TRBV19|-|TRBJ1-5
CASSPAPAGNQPQHF
TGTGCCAGTAGCCCGGCCCCGGCGGGGAATCAGCCCCAGCATTTT
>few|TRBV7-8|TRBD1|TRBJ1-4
CASSLAQGGNEKLFF
TGTGCCAGCAGCTTAGCCCAGGGGGGTAATGAAAAACTGTTTTTT
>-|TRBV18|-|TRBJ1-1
CASSPNRSGTEAFF
TGTGCCAGCTCACCAAACAGGTCGGGCACTGAAGCTTTCTTT
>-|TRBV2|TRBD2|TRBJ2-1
CASSEGLAGLNEQFF
TGTGCCAGCAGTGAAGGACTAGCGGGACTCAATGAGCAGTTCTTC
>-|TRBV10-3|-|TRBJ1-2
CASTPPEAGYGYTF
TGTGCCTCAACGCCCCCCGAAGCAGGATATGGCTACACCTTC
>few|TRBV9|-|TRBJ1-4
CASSVGIDEKLFF
TGTGCCAGCAGCGTAGGAATAGATGAAAAACTGTTTTTT
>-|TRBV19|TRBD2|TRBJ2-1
CASRGGGSSYNEQFF
TGTGCCAGTAGAGGCGGGGGTAGCTCCTACAATGAGCAGTTCTTC
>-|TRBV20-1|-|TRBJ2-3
CSAPGSDTQYF
TGCAGTGCCCCAGGGTCAGATACGCAGTATTTT
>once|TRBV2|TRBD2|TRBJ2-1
CASRIPSGGAYNEQFF
TGTGCCAGCAGGATTCCTAGCGGAGGGGCCTACAATGAGCAGTTCTTC
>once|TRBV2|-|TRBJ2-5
CASILAFETQYF
TGTGCCAGCATACTAGCTTTTGAGACCCAGTACTTC
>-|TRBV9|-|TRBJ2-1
CASSGGLNNEQFF
TGTGCCAGCAGCGGCGGACTTAACAATGAGCAGTTCTTC
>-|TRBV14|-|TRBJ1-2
CASSRVRVQSNYGYTF
TGTGCCAGCAGCCGAGTGAGAGTTCAATCTAACTATGGCTACACCTTC
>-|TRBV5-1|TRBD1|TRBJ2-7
CASSRRGRDSTYEQYF
TGCGCCAGCAGCCGTCGAGGAAGGGACAGTACCTACGAGCAGTACTTC
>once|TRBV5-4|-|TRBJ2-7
CASSLLTETGEQYF
TGTGCCAGCAGCTTGCTGACAGAGACTGGCGAGCAGTACTTC
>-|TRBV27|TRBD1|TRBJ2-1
CASRGGANEQFF
TGTGCCAGCCGAGGGGGCGCTAATGAGCAGTTCTTC
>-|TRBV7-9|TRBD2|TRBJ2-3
CASSPGGGLTQYF
TGTGCCAGCAGCCCGGGGGGGGGACTAACGCAGTATTTT
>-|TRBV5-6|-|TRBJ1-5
CASSLRGDRGGQPQHF
TGTGCCAGCAGCTTGCGAGGGGACCGGGGGGGTCAGCCCCAGCATTTT
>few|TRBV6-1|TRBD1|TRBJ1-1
CASSGGQGRNTEAFF
TGTGCCAGCAGTGGGGGACAGGGGAGGAATACTGAAGCTTTCTTT
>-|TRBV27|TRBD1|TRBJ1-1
CASSILGQGMGGTEAFF
TGTGCCAGCAGTATCCTAGGACAGGGGATGGGTGGCACTGAAGCTTTCTTT
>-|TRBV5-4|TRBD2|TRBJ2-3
CASSLGGGRAVADTQYF
TGTGCCAGCAGCTTGGGGGGAGGGAGGGCGGTAGCAGATACGCAGTATTTT
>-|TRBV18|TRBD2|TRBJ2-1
CASSSQGGRGSYNEQFF
TGTGCCAGCTCATCTCAGGGTGGGAGGGGTTCATACAATGAGCAGTTCTTC
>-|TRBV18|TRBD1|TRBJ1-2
CASSPNQEGAYGYTF
TGTGCCAGCTCACCCAATCAAGAGGGGGCGTATGGCTACACCTTC
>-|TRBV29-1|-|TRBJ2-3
CSVGVLFSVDTQYF
TGCAGCGTTGGCGTGCTGTTTTCGGTAGATACGCAGTATTTT
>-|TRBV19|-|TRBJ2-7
CASRKQGEADEQYF
TGTGCCAGTAGAAAACAGGGTGAGGCGGACGAGCAGTACTTC
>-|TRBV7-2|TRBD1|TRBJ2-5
CASSLADRGTAKGTQYF
TGTGCCAGCAGCTTAGCTGATAGGGGGACAGCTAAGGGGACCCAGTACTTC
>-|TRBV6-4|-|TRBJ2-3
CASSDTDGGRRQYF
TGTGCCAGCAGTGATACGGACGGGGGACGGCGGCAGTATTTT
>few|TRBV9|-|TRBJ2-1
CASSVAGNSGNYNEQFF
TGTGCCAGCAGCGTAGCAGGAAATAGCGGAAATTACAATGAGCAGTTCTTC
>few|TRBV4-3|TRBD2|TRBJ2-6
CASSQAGGTGANVLTF
TGCGCCAGCAGCCAAGCGGGGGGAACTGGGGCCAACGTCCTGACTTTC
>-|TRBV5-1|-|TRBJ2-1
CASSRSAFDNEQFF
TGCGCCAGCAGTAGGAGCGCGTTTGACAATGAGCAGTTCTTC
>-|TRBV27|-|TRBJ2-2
CASSLEGPGSGTGELFF
TGTGCCAGCAGTTTGGAGGGACCGGGGTCGGGCACCGGGGAGCTGTTTTTT
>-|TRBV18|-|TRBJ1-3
CASSPISVVGRGSGNTIYF
TGTGCCAGCTCACCAATTTCTGTAGTCGGCAGGGGCTCTGGAAACACCATATATTTT
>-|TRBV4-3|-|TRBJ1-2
CASSQVSSGVNYGYTF
TGCGCCAGCAGCCAAGTTTCTTCAGGGGTTAACTATGGCTACACCTTC
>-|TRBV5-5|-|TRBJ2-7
CASSWGQGLTSAYEQYF
TGTGCCAGCAGCTGGGGCCAGGGACTGACTTCGGCCTACGAGCAGTACTTC
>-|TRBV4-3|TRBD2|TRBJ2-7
CASSRRLAGRDEQYF
TGCGCCAGCAGCCGGAGACTAGCGGGAAGGGACGAGCAGTACTTC
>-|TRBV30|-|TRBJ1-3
CAWSTGQISGNTIYF
TGTGCCTGGAGTACAGGACAGATCTCTGGAAACACCATATATTTT
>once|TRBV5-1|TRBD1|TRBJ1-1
CASSQDRGEAFF
TGCGCCAGCAGCCAAGACAGGGGTGAAGCTTTCTTT
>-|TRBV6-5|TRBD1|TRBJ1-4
CASSKTGGGNEKLFF
TGTGCCAGCAGCAAGACAGGGGGGGGTAATGAAAAACTGTTTTTT
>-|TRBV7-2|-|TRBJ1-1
CASSSDTMNTEAFF
TGTGCCAGCAGCTCGGACACGATGAACACTGAAGCTTTCTTT